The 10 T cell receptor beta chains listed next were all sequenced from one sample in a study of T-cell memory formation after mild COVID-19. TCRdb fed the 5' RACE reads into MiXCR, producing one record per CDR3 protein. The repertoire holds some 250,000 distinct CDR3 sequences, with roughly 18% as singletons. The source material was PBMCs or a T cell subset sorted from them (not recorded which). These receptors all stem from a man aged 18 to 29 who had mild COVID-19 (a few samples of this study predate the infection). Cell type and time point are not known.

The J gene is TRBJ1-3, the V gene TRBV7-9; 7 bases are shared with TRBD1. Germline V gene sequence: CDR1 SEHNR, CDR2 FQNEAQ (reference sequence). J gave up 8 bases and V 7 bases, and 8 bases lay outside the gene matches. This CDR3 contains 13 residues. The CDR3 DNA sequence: TGTGCCAGCACCCGGAAGGGGGCTGACACCATATATTTT. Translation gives CASTRKGADTIYF.

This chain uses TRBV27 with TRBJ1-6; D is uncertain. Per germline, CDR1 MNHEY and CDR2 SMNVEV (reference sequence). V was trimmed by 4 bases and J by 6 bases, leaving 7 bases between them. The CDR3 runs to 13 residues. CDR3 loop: CASSSRVNSPLHF. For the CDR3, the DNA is TGTGCCAGCAGTTCGAGGGTTAATTCACCCCTCCACTTT.

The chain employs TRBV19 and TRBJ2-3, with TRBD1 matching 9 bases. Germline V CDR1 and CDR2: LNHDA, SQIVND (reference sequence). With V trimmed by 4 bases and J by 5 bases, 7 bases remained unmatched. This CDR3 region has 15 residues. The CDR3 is CASSTPGQGRDTQYF. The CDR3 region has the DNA TGTGCCAGTAGTACTCCGGGACAGGGAAGAGATACGCAGTATTTT.

CDR3 sequence reads: CARGSWGRYEQYF. The CDR3 DNA reads as TGTGCCAGGGGCAGCTGGGGGCGATACGAGCAGTACTTC. The genes are TRBV7-9 and TRBJ2-7, with D perhaps matching TRBD1 (6 bases). The CDR3 is 13 residues long. Trimming stripped 9 bases from V and 4 bases from J, with 16 bases between. Germline V lookup: CDR1 SEHNR, CDR2 FQNEAQ (reference sequence).

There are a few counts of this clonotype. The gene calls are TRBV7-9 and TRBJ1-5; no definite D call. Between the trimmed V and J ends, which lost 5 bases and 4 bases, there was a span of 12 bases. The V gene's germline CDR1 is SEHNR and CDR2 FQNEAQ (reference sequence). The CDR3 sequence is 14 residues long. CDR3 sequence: CASSPDGLNQPQHF. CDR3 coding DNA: TGTGCCAGCAGCCCGGACGGGCTTAATCAGCCCCAGCATTTT.

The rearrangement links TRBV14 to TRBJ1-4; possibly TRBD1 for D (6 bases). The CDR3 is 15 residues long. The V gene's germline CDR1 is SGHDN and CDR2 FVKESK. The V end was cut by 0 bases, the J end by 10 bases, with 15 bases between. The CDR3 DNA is TGTGCCAGCAGCCAAGACAGGGGATCGTACGGAAAACTGTTTTTT. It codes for CASSQDRGSYGKLFF.

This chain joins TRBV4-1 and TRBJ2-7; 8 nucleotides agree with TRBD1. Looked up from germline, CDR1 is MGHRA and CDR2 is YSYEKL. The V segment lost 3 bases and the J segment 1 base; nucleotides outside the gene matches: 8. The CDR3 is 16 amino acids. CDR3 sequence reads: CASSHFPGQESYEQYF. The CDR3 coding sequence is TGCGCCAGCAGCCATTTCCCGGGACAGGAGTCCTACGAGCAGTACTTC.

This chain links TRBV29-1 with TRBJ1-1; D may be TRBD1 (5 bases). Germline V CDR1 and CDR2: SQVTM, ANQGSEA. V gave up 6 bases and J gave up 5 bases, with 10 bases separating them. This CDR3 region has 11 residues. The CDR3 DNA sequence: TGCAGCGTGGCAGGGTTGACTGAAGCTTTCTTT. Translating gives CSVAGLTEAFF.

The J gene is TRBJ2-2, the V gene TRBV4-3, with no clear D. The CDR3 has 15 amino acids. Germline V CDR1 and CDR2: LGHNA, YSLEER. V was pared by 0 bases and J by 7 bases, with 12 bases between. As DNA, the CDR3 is TGCGCCAGCAGCCAAGACGCGGTCGTAGGCGGGGAGCTGTTTTTT. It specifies CASSQDAVVGGELFF.

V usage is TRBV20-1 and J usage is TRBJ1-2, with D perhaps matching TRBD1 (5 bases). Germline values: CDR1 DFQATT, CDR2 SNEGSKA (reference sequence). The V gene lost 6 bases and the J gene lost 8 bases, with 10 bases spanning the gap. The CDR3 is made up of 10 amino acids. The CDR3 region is CSAGGGGYTF. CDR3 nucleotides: TGCAGTGCGGGGGGAGGCGGCTACACCTTC.